The rows below give T cell receptor beta chains drawn from one sample of a study of shared clonotypes between healthy human individuals. The assay was immunoSEQ multiplex PCR, and TCRdb's table has in-frame clones only and misses some. The data show around 550,000 clones, with about 95% seen just once and approximately 0.11% held by the top ten. The source material was naive CD8+ T cells sorted from blood. The receptor set was obtained from a woman younger than 45 in good health. Both conserved end residues are part of each CDR3. A D gene is named only where the DNA matches it firmly. Clone size is given for some rows only: seen once, a few or many times, or a class if the clone is expanded.

D	size	V	J	CDR3	DNA
.	.	TRBV25-1	TRBJ2-3	CASSGPGADGTDTQYF	TGTGCCAGCAGTGGCCCGGGAGCGGATGGGACAGATACGCAGTATTTT
.	.	TRBV30	TRBJ1-5	CAWSVRYSNQPQHF	TGTGCCTGGAGTGTACGATATAGCAATCAGCCCCAGCATTTT
TRBD1	.	TRBV7-2	TRBJ2-2	CASSVPGGVTTGELFF	TGTGCCAGCAGCGTGCCAGGGGGCGTGACCACCGGGGAGCTGTTTTTT
TRBD1	.	TRBV29-1	TRBJ2-7	CSVVDRDIYEQYF	TGCAGCGTTGTAGACAGGGATATCTACGAGCAGTACTTC
TRBD1	once	TRBV11-2	TRBJ1-5	CASSAGTGGISNQPQHF	TGTGCCAGCAGCGCGGGGACAGGGGGTATTAGCAATCAGCCCCAGCATTTT
.	.	TRBV6-5	TRBJ1-2	CASSYGGHGGYTF	TGTGCCAGCAGTTACGGGGGGCACGGTGGCTACACCTTC
.	.	TRBV19	TRBJ1-1	CASSIGATGLNTEAFF	TGTGCCAGTAGTATAGGGGCCACCGGCTTGAACACTGAAGCTTTCTTT
.	.	TRBV20-1	TRBJ2-1	CSARDGIEQFF	TGCAGTGCTAGAGACGGGATCGAGCAGTTCTTC
.	once	TRBV29-1	TRBJ2-7	CSVEDGTGYEQYF	TGCAGCGTTGAAGACGGCACAGGGTACGAGCAGTACTTC
.	once	TRBV28	TRBJ2-5	CASSLYRRETQYF	TGTGCCAGCAGTTTATATAGGAGAGAGACCCAGTACTTC
TRBD2	.	TRBV7-9	TRBJ2-6	CASSPRTSGSSGANVLTF	TGTGCCAGCAGCCCCCGGACTAGCGGTAGCTCTGGGGCCAACGTCCTGACTTTC
.	.	TRBV9	TRBJ2-7	CASSDPRGSITYEQYF	TGTGCCAGCAGCGACCCTCGGGGTAGCATAACCTACGAGCAGTACTTC
.	.	TRBV2	TRBJ2-7	CASSEFGTSYEQYF	TGTGCCAGCAGTGAATTCGGTACCTCCTACGAGCAGTACTTC